This T cell receptor beta chain was captured in a study of T-cell reconstitution after alpha-beta-depleted transplantation in children. This clonotype was recorded at least ten times. Losses at the gene ends were 8 bases for V and 3 bases for J; bases not matched to a gene: 6. The CDR3 consists of 15 residues. CDR1 and CDR2 (germline): ENHRY, SYGVKD. Molecular barcoding with unique molecular identifiers was used for the TCRbeta library. TCRdb analysed the PCR reads with MiXCR anew, one entry per CDR3 protein. The data hold about 92,000 distinct CDR3 sequences, with more than 10% observed a single time.

The receptor was derived from a human donor who donated a stem cell graft to a child with inherited bone marrow failure. This chain connects TRBV10-3 to TRBJ2-2; 10 bases are shared with TRBD1. Specimen: PBMCs from the stem cell graft donor, collected from the stem cell graft. CDR3 in amino acids: CAIGRQGADTGELFF. In DNA form, the CDR3 reads TGTGCCATCGGTCGACAGGGGGCGGACACCGGGGAGCTGTTTTTT.